This T cell receptor beta chain stems from a study of CD8 T cells in ankylosing spondylitis. Study findings and constraints: Seven or eight highly homologous variants formed a TCR beta motif that appeared characteristic of ankylosing spondylitis blood.

Quantitative 5'-RACE with molecular barcodes generated TCR beta libraries. TCRdb recomputed calls from the 5' RACE reads with MiXCR, one row per CDR3 protein. The sample includes 240,000 or so distinct CDR3 sequences, about 9.1% of them seen just once. This clonotype has a count of ten or more. Its antigen is still unknown. This CDR3 spans 14 amino acids. V lost 4 bases and J 2 bases, leaving 6 bases between the germline ends. CDR1 is SGHTA and CDR2 is FQGNSA in the germline V gene. The sequenced sample consisted of blood, either unsorted or a sorted T cell fraction (not recorded which). The source of this sequence is a male donor with ankylosing spondylitis or in good health (not recorded which). The rearrangement joins TRBV7-2 to TRBJ2-6; D not resolved. The CDR3 nucleotides are TGTGCCAGCAGCTCCCTCCCTGGGGCCAACGTCCTGACTTTC. It yields the protein CASSSLPGANVLTF.